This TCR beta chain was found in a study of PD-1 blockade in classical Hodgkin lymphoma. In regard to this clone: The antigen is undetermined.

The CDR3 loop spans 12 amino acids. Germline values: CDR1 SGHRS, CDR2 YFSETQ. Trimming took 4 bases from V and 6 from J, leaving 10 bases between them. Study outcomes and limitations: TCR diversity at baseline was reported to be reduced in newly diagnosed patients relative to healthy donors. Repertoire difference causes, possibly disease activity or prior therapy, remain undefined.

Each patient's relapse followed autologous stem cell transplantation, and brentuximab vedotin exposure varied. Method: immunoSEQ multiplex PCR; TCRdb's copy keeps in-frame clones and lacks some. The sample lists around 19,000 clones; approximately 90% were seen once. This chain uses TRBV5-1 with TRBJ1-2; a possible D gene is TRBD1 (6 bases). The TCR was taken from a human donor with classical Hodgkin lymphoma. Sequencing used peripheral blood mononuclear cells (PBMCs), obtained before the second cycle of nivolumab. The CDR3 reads CASSVGHDGYTF. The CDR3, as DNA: TGCGCCAGCAGCGTGGGACACGATGGCTACACCTTC.